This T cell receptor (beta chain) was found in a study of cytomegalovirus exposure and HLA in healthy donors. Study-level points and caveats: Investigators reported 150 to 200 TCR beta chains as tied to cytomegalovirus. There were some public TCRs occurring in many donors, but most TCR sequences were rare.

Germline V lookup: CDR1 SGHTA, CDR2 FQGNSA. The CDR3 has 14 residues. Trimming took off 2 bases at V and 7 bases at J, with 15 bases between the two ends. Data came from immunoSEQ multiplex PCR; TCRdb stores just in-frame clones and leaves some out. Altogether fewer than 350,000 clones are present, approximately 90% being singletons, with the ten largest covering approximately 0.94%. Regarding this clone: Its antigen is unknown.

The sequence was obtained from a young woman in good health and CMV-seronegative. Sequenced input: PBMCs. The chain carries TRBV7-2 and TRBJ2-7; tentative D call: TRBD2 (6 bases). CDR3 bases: TGTGCCAGCAGCTTATTGGTGGGGGGTGGAGAGCAGTACTTC. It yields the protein CASSLLVGGGEQYF.